This T cell receptor beta chain was documented in a study of T cells in Graves' hyperthyroidism and ophthalmopathy. Study-level information: Peripheral blood draws took place at initial diagnosis, ahead of any treatment.

A note on this clonotype: Its specificity is unknown.

A patient was excluded if there was uncontrolled infection, other autoimmune disease, pregnancy or lactation. Study findings and constraints: Progression to ophthalmopathy was predicted a median of 6.5 months early.

Template material for amplifying TCR beta CDR3 regions consisted of RNA transcripts. The primer set for the first-round RT-PCR of the TCR CDR3 was HTBI. TCRdb re-called the multiplex PCR reads with MiXCR, one entry per CDR3 protein. Among 620,000 or so distinct CDR3 sequences listed, roughly 14% were seen once. The CDR3 sequence is 14 residues long. Trimming removed 5 bases at V and 3 bases at J, with 14 bases between. Germline values: CDR1 MNHEY, CDR2 SMNVEV (reference sequence). The clonotype was recovered from a woman aged 50 to 60 with Graves' ophthalmopathy. V usage is TRBV27 and J usage is TRBJ2-7; D is ambiguous. Sequenced material: blood. CDR3 amino acids: CASSHGEASYEQYF. Written as DNA, the CDR3 is TGTGCCAGCAGTCATGGAGAAGCGAGCTACGAGCAGTACTTC.